This T cell receptor (beta chain) was sequenced in a study of low-dose radiotherapy and immunotherapy resistance in tumors. Priming of first-strand cDNA relied on TRAV- and TRBV-specific primers (covering alpha and beta chains). Amplification of TCRs used a constant-region primer and V-primer adapter for about 20 PCR cycles. Following isolation, mRNA was amplified via in vitro transcription. TCRdb re-analysed the reads in MiXCR, keeping a single row per CDR3 protein. The sample contains 85,000 to 95,000 distinct CDR3 sequences, 20% to 25% of which appear only once. In germline, CDR1 is SGHTA, CDR2 FQGNSA. The CDR3 is made up of 16 amino acids. The V and J ends lost 5 bases and 6 bases, in that order; junction bases with no gene match: 7. This clonotype was seen ten or more times. Indicated time point: after trial treatment. Treatment of the sample: LDRT plus nivolumab, ipilimumab, low-dose cyclophosphamide and aspirin (RACIN trial).

This TCR was sampled from a female donor with ovarian cancer. The input for sequencing was PBMCs, taken after low-dose radiotherapy plus immunotherapy. The V and J genes are TRBV7-2 and TRBJ2-1; 13 bases fit TRBD2. The CDR3, as DNA: TGTGCCAGCAGCCCAAACCGACTAGCGGGAGGCAATGAGCAGTTCTTC. Translation: CASSPNRLAGGNEQFF.